This T cell receptor beta chain is from a study of cytomegalovirus exposure and HLA in healthy donors. Primers: 60 Vbeta forward and 13 Jbeta reverse. Libraries were prepared by immunoSEQ multiplex PCR; TCRdb keeps only in-frame clonotypes and omits some of them. Of 220,000 or so clones detected, 80% to 85% appear once; the ten largest clones hold roughly 2.5%. In germline, CDR1 is SNHLY, CDR2 FYNNEI. With V trimmed by 6 bases and J by 8 bases, 7 bases remained unmatched. The CDR3 spans 14 residues. Sequencing was performed on PBMCs. V gene TRBV2 combines with J gene TRBJ1-4; the match to TRBD1 covers 9 bases. The sequence was collected from a woman aged 40 to 49 in good health and CMV-seronegative. The CDR3 bases are TGTGCCAGCAGGCCGGGACAGGGAATGGAAAAACTGTTTTTT. Amino acids: CASRPGQGMEKLFF.